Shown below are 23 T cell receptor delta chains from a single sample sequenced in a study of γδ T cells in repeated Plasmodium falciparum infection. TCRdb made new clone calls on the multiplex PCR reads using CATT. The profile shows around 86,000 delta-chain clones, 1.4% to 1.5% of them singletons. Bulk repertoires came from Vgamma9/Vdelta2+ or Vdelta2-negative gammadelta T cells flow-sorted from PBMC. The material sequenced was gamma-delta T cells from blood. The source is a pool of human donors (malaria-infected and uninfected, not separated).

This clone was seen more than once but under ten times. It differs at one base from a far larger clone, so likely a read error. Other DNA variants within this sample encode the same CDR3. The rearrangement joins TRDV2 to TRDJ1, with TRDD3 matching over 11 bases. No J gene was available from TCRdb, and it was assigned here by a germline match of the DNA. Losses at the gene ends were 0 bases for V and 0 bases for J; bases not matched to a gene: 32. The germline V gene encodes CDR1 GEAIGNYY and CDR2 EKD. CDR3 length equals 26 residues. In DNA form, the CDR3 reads TGTGCCTGTGACACCGTAAGGCCTCCCACTGGGCTTGGGGGATACGCGGTGGGTCAGTACACCGATAAACTCATCTTT. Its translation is CACDTVRPPTGLGGYAVGQYTDKLIF.

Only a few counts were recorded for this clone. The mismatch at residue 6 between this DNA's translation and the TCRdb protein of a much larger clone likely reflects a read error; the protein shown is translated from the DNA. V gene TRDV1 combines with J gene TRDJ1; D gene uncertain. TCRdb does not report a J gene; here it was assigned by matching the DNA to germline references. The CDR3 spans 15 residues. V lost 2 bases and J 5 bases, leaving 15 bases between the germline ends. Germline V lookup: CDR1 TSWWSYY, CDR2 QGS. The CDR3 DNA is TGTGCTCTTGGGGAATTGGTAGTCCGCTCAGATAAACTCATCTTT. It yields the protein CALGELVVRSDKLIF.

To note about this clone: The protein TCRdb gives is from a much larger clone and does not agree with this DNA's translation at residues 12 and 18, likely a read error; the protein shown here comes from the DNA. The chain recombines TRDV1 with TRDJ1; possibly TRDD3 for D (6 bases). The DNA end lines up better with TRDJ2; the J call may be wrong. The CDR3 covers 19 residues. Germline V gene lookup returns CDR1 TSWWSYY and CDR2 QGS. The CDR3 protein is CALGESFSRVLADTDKLFF. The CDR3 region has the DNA TGTGCTCTTGGGGAATCTTTCAGCCGCGTACTGGCGGATACCGATAAACTCTTCTTT.

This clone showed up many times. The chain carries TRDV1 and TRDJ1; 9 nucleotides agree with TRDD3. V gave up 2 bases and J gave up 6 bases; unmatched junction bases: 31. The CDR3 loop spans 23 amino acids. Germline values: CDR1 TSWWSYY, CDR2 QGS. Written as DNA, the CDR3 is TGTGCTCTTGGGGAAAATCACCCCCTCCTCCTAGCGTACTGGGGGAAGTCAAGACATAAACTCATCTTT. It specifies CALGENHPLLLAYWGKSRHKLIF.

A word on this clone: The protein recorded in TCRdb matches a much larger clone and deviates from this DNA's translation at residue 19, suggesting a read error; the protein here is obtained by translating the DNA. Written as DNA, the CDR3 is TGTGCTCTTGGGGAACTAGTGCACTCCCAAGGGCTGTACTGGGGGATTCGCACCGGTAAACTCATCTTT. This translates into CALGELVHSQGLYWGIRTGKLIF. The genes are TRDV1 and TRDJ1; 10 positions agree with TRDD3. Germline matching of the DNA provided the J gene here, since TCRdb leaves it blank. The CDR3 has 23 residues. Germline CDR1 and CDR2: TSWWSYY and QGS.

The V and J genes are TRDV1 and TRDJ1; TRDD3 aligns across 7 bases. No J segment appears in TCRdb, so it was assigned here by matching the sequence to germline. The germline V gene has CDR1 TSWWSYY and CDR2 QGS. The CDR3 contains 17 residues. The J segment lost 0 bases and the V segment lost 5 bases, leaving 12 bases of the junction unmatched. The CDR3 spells CALGNLGGGQYTDKLIF. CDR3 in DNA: TGTGCTCTTGGGAACCTCGGTGGGGGACAGTACACCGATAAACTCATCTTT.

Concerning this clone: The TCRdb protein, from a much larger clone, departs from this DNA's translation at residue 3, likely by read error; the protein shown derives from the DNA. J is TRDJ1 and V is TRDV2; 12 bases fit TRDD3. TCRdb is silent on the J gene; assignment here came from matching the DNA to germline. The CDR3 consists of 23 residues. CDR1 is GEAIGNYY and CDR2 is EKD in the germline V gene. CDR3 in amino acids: CARDPRILLPPCTGGYIADKLIF. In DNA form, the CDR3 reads TGTGCCCGTGACCCACGGATACTACTTCCTCCTTGTACTGGGGGATACATCGCCGATAAACTCATCTTT.

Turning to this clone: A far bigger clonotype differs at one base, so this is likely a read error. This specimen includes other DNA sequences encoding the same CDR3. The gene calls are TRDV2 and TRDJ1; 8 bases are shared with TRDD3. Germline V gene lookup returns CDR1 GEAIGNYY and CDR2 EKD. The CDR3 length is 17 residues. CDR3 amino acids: CACDTVGSRGYTDKLIF. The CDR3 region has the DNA TGTGCCTGTGACACCGTGGGATCGAGGGGATACACTGATAAACTCATCTTT.

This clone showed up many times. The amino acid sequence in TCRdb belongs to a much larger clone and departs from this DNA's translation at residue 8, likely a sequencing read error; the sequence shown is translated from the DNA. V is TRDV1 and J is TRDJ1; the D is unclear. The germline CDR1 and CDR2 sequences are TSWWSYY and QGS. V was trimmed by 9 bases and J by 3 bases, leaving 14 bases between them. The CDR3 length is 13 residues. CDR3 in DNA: TGTGCTCTCGTTTCCCTCGAACCCGATAAACTCATCTTT. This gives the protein CALVSLEPDKLIF.

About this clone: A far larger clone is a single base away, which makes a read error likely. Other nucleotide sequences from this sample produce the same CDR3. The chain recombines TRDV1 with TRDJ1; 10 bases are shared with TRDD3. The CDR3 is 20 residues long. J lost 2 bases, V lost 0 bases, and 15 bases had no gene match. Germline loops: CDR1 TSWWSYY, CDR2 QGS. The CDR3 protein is CALGELGDAYWGIGTDKLIF. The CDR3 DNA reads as TGTGCTCTTGGGGAACTTGGGGATGCGTACTGGGGGATTGGGACCGATAAACTCATCTTT.

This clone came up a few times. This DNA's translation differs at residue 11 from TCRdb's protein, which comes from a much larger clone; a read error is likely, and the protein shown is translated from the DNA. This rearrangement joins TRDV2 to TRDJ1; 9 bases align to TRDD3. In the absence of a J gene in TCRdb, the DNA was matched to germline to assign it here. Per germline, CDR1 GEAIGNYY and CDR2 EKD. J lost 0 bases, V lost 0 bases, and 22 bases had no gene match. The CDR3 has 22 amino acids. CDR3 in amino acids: CACDTPDSGPPGDTPDTDKLIF. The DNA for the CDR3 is TGTGCCTGTGACACCCCCGATTCAGGCCCACCGGGGGATACTCCGGACACCGATAAACTCATCTTT.

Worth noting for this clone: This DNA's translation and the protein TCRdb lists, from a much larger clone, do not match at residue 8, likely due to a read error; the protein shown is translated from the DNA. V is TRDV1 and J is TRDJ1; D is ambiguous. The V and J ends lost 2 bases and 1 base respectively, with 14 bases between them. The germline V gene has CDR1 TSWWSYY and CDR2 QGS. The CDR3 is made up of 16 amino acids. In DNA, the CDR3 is TGTGCTCTTGGGGAAATCAGAGCGTACATCACCGATAAACTCATCTTT. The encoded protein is CALGEIRAYITDKLIF.

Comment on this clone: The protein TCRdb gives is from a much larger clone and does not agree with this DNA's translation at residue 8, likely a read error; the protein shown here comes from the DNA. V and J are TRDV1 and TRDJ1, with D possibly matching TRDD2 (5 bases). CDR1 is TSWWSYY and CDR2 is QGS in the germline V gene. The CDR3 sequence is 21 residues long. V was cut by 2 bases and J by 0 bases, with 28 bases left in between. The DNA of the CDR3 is TGTGCTCTTGGGGAAAAGGCCTCCCTGCACCTAGTACTCCTTCACACCGATAAACTCATCTTT. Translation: CALGEKASLHLVLLHTDKLIF.

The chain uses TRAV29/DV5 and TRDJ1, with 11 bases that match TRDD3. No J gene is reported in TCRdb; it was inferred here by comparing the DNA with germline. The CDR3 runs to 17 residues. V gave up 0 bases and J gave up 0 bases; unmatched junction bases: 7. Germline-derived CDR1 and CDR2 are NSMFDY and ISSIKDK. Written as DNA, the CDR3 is TGTGCAGCAAGCGGACTGGGGGATAGGGGGTACACCGATAAACTCATCTTT. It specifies CAASGLGDRGYTDKLIF.

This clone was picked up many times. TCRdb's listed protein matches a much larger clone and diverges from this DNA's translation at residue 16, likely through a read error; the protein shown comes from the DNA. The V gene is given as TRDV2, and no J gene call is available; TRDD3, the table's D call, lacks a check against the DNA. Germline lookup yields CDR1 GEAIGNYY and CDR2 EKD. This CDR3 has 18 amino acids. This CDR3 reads CACDTVDTRSWDTRQVFF. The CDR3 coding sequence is TGTGCCTGTGACACCGTGGATACTAGGTCCTGGGACACCCGACAGGTGTTTTTC.

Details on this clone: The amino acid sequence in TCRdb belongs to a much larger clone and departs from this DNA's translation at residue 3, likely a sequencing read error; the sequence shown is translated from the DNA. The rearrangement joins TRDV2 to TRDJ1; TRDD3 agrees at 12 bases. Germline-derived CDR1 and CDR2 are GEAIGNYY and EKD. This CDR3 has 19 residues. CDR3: CAGDPRLGDTRPRGDKLIF. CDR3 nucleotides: TGTGCCGGTGACCCGCGGCTGGGGGATACGCGACCTCGGGGGGATAAACTCATCTTT.

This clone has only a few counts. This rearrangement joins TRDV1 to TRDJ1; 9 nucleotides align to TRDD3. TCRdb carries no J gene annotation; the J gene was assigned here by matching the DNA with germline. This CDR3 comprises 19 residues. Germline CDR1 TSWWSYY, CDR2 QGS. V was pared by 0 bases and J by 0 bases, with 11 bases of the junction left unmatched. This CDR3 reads CALGELGGGAGGYTDKLIF. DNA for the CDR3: TGTGCTCTTGGGGAACTAGGAGGGGGTGCTGGGGGATACACCGATAAACTCATCTTT.

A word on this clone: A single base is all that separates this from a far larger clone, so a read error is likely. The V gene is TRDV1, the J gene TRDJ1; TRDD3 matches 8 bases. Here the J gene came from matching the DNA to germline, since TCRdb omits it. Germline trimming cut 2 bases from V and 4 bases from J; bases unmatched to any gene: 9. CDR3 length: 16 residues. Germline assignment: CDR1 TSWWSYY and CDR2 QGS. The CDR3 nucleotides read TGTGCTCTTGGGGAAATCCTGGGGGACCTGGGCGATAAACTCATCTTT. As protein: CALGEILGDLGDKLIF.

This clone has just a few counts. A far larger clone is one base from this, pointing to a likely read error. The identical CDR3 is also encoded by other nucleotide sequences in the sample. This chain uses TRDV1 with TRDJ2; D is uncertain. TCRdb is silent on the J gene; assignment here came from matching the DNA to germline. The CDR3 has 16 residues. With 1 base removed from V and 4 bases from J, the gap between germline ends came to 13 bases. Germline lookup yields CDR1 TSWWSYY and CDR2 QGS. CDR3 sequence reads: CALGERGWTPTAQLFF. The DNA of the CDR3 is TGTGCTCTTGGGGAACGAGGGTGGACCCCGACAGCACAACTCTTCTTT.

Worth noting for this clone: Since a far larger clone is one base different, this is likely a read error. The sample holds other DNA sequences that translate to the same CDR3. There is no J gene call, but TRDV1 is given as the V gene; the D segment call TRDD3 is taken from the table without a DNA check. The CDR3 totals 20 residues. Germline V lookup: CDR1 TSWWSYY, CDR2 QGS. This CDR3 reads CALGEQRGSPRWDKADKLIF. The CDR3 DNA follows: TGTGCTCTTGGGGAACAAAGGGGCTCCCCACGATGGGATAAAGCCGATAAACTCATCTTC.

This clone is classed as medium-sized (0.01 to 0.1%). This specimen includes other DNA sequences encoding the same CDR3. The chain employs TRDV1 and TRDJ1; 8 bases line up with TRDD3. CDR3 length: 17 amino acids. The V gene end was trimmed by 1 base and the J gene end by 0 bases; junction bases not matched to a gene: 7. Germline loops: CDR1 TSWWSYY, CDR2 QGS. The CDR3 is CALGEPTVGDDTDKLIF. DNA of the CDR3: TGTGCTCTTGGGGAACCTACGGTGGGGGATGACACCGATAAACTCATCTTT.

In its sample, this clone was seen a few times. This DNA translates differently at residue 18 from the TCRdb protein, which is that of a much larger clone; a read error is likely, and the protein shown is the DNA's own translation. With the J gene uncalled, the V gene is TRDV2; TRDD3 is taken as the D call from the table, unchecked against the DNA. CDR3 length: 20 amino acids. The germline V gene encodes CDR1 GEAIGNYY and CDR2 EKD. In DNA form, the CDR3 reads TGTGCCTGTGACACTTTCAACTGGGGGATACGCGACTGGGACACCCGACAGGTGTTTTTC. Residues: CACDTFNWGIRDWDTRQVFF.

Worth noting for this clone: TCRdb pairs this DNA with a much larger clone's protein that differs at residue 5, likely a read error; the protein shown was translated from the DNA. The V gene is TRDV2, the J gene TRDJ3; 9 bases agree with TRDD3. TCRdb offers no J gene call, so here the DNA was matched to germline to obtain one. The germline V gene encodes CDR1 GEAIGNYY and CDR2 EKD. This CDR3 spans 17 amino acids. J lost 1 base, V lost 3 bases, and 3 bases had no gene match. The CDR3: CACDFTGGSWDTRQMFF. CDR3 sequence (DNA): TGTGCCTGTGACTTTACTGGGGGATCCTGGGACACCCGACAGATGTTTTTC.